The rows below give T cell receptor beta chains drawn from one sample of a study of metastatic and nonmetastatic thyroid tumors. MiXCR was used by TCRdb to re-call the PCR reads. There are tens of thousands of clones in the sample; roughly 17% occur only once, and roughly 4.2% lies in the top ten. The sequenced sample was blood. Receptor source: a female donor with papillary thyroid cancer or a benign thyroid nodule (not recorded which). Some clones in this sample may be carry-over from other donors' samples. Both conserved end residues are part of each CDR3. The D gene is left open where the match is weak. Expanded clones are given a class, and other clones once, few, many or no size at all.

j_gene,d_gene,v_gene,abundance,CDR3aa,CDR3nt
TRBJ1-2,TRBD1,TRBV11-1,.,CASSRDRAGGYTF,TGTGCCAGCAGCCGCGACAGGGCTGGTGGCTACACCTTC
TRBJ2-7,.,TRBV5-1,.,CARKRAVVEQYF,TGCGCTAGGAAAAGAGCGGTAGTCGAGCAGTACTTC
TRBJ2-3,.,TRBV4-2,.,CASSQNPSASTDTQYF,TGTGCCAGCAGCCAAAACCCCTCGGCCAGCACAGATACGCAGTATTTT
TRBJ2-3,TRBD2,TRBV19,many,CASSIPGLAGGPGTDTQYF,TGTGCCAGTAGTATCCCCGGACTAGCGGGAGGGCCGGGCACAGATACGCAGTATTTT
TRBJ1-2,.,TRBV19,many,CASSIGGSALGYTF,TGTGCCAGTAGTATAGGGGGGTCGGCACTTGGCTACACCTTC
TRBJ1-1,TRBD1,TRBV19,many,CASSIGDRVYAEAFF,TGTGCCAGTAGTATAGGTGACAGGGTATACGCTGAAGCTTTCTTT
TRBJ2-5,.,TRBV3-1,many,CASSQSRGGETQYF,TGTGCCAGCAGCCAAAGTAGGGGGGGAGAGACCCAGTACTTC
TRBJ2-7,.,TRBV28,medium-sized,CASSPARRQYF,TGTGCCAGCAGTCCCGCACGGCGGCAGTACTTC
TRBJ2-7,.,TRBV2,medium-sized,CASSRGYEQYF,TGTGCCAGCTCCAGAGGCTACGAGCAGTACTTC
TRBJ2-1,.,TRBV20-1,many,CSAEDSPNNEQFF,TGCAGTGCTGAGGACAGCCCGAACAATGAGCAGTTCTTC
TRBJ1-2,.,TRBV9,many,CASSPGAGAGGYTF,TGTGCCAGCAGCCCTGGGGCAGGCGCAGGAGGCTACACCTTC
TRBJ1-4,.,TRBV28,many,CASSLSSAQLFF,TGTGCCAGCAGTCTTTCTTCCGCTCAACTGTTTTTT
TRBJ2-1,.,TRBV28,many,CASSSLSLAGPYNEQFF,TGTGCCAGCAGTTCCCTATCTTTGGCGGGTCCCTACAATGAGCAGTTCTTC
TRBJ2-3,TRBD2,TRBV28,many,CASSSSGSFTDTQYF,TGTGCCAGCAGTTCTAGCGGGAGCTTCACAGATACGCAGTATTTT
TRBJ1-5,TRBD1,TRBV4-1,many,CASSQTLDRGFLSQPQHF,TGCGCCAGCAGCCAAACATTGGACAGGGGGTTTCTTTCTCAGCCCCAGCATTTT
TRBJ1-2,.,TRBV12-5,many,CASALTGRYGYTF,TGTGCTAGTGCCCTTACGGGGCGTTATGGCTACACCTTC